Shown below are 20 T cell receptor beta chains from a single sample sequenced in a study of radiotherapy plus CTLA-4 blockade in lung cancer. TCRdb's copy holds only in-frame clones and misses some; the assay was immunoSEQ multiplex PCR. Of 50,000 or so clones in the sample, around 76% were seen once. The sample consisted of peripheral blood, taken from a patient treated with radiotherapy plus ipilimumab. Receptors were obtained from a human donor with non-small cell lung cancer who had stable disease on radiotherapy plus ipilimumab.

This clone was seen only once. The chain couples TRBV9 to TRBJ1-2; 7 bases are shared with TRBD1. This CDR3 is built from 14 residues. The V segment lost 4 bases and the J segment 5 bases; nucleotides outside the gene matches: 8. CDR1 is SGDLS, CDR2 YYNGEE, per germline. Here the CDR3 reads CASSPSDRPYGYTF. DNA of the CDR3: TGTGCCAGCAGCCCCTCGGACAGGCCTTATGGCTACACCTTC.

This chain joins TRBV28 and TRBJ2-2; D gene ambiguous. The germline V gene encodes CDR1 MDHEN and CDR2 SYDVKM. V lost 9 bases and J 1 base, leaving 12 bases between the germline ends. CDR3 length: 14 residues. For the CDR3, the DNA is TGTGCCAGTGCTGGCGGCGGGAACACCGGGGAGCTGTTTTTT. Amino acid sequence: CASAGGGNTGELFF.

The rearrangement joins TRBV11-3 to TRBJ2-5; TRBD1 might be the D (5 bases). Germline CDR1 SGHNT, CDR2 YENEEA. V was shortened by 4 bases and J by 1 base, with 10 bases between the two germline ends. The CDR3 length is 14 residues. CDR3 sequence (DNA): TGTGCCAGCAGCTCAGCCGACAGCCAAGAGACCCAGTACTTC. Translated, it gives CASSSADSQETQYF. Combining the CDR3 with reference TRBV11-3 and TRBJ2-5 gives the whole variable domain EAGVVQSPRYKIIEKKQPVAFWCNPISGHNTLYWYLQNLGQGPELLIRYENEEAVDDSQLPKDRFSAERLKGVDSTLKIQPAELGDSAVYLCASSSADSQETQYFGPGTRLLVL.

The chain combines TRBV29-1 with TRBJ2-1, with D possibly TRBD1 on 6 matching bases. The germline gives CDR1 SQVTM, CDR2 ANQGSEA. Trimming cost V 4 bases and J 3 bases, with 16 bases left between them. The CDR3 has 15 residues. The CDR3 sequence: CSVGWGQGYYNEQFF. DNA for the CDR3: TGCAGCGTTGGTTGGGGGCAGGGTTACTACAATGAGCAGTTCTTC.

CDR3 DNA: TGCAGCGGGGGACAGGGGGCGAACACTGAAGCTTTCTTT. Translated: CSGGQGANTEAFF. The chain links TRBV29-1 to TRBJ1-1, with TRBD1 matching 12 bases. V lost 7 bases and J lost 1; bases outside the gene matches: 1. CDR3 length: 13 residues. Germline CDR1 is SQVTM and CDR2 is ANQGSEA. The full variable domain, completed using reference TRBV29-1 and TRBJ1-1, is SAVISQKPSRDICQRGTSLTIQCQVDSQVTMMFWYRQQPGQSLTLIATANQGSEATYESGFVIDKFPISRPNLTFSTLTVSNMSPEDSSIYLCSGGQGANTEAFFGQGTRLTVV.

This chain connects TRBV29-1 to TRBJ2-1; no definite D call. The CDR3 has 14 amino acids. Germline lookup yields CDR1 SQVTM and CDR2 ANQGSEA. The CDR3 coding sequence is TGCAGTTCCGGCAGTCCTTCCTCCTACAATGAGCAGTTCTTC. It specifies CSSGSPSSYNEQFF.

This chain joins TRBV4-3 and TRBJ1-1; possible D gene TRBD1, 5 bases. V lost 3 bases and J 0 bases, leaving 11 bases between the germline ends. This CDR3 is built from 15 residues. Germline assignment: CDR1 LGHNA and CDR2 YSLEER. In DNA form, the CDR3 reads TGCGCCAGCAGCCATGCTAGGGGTATGAACACTGAAGCTTTCTTT. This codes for CASSHARGMNTEAFF.

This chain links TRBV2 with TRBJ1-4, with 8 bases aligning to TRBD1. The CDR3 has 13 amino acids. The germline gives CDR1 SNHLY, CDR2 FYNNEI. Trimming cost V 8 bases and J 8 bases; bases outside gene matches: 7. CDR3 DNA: TGTGCCAGCTGTACAGGGGGAGGGGAAAAACTGTTTTTT. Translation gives CASCTGGGEKLFF.

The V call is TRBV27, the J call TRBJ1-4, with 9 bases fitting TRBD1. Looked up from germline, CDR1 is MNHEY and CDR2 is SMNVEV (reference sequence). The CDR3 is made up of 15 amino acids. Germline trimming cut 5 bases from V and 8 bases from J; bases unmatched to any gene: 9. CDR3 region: CASSPGDRAGEKLFF. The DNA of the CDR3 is TGTGCCAGCAGTCCGGGGGACAGGGCGGGGGAAAAACTGTTTTTT.

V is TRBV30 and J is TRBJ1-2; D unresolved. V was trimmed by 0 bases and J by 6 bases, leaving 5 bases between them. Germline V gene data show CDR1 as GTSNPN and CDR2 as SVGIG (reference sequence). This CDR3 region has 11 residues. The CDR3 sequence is CAWSVADGYTF. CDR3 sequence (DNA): TGTGCCTGGAGTGTAGCAGATGGCTACACCTTC.

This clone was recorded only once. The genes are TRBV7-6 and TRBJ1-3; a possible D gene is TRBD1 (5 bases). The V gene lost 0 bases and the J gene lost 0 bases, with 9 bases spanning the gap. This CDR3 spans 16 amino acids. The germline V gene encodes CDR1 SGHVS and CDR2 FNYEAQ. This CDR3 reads CASSLATAYSGNTIYF. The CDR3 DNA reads TGTGCCAGCAGCTTAGCGACAGCTTACTCTGGAAACACCATATATTTT. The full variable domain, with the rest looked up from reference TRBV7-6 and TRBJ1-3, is GAGVSQSPRYKVTKRGQDVALRCDPISGHVSLYWYRQALGQGPEFLTYFNYEAQQDKSGLPNDRFSAERPEGSISTLTIQRTEQRDSAMYRCASSLATAYSGNTIYFGEGSWLTVV.

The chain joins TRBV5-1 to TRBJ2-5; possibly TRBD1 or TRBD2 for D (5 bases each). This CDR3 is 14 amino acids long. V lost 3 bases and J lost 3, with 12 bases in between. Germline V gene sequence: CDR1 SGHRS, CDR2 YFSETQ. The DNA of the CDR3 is TGCGCCAGCAGCTCGGGACGGCGGAAAGAGACCCAGTACTTC. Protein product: CASSSGRRKETQYF.

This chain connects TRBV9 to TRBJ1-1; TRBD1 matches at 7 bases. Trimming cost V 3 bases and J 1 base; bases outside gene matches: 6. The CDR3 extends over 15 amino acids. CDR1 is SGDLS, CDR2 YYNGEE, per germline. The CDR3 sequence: CASSARQGSNTEAFF. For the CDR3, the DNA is TGTGCCAGCAGCGCCCGACAGGGCTCGAACACTGAAGCTTTCTTT.

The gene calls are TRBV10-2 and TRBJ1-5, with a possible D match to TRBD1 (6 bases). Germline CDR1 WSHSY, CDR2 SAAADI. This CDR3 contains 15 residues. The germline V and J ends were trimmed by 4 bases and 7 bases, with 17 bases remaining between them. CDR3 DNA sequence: TGCGCCAGCAGTGTGGGTTGGAGGGGGAACCAGCCCCAGCATTTT. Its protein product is CASSVGWRGNQPQHF.

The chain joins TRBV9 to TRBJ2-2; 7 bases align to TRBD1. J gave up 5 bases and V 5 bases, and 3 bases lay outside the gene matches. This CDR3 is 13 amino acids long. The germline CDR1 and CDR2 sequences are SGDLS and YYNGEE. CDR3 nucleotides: TGTGCCAGCAGGCACAGGGGAACCGGGGAGCTGTTTTTT. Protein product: CASRHRGTGELFF.

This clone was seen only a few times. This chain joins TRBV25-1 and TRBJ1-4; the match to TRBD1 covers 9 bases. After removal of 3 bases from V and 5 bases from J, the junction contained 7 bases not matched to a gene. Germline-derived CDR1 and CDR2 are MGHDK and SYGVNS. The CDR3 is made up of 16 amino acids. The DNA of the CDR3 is TGTGCCAGCAGTGACCACACAGGGGGCGGGAATGAAAAACTGTTTTTT. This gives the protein CASSDHTGGGNEKLFF.

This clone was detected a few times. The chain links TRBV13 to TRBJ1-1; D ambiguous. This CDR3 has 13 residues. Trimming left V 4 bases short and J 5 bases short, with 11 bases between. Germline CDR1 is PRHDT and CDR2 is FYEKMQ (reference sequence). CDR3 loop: CASSSSRRTEAFF. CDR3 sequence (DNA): TGTGCCAGCAGCTCTTCGAGAAGAACTGAAGCTTTCTTT.

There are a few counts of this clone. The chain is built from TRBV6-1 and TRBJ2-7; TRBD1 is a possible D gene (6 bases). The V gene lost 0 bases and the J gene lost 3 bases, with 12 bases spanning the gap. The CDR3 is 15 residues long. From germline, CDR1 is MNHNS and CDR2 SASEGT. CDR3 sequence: CASSEAQGRGYEQYV. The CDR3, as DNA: TGTGCCAGCAGTGAAGCACAGGGTAGGGGCTACGAGCAGTACGTC.

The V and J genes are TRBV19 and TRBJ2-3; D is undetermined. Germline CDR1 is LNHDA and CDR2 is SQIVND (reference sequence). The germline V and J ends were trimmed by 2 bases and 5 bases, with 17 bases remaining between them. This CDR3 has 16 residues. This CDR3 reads CASSIRSSERGDTQYF. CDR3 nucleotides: TGTGCCAGTAGTATAAGGTCCAGCGAACGCGGAGATACGCAGTATTTT.

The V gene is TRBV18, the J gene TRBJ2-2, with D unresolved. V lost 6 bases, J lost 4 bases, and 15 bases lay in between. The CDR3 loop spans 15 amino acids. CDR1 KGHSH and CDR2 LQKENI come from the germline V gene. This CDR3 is CASSRTETPTGELFF. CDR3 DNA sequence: TGTGCCAGCTCGCGGACGGAGACTCCCACCGGGGAGCTGTTTTTT.